Presented here are 25 T cell receptor beta chains from one specimen sequenced in a study of shared clonotypes between healthy human individuals. Naive CD8 cells comprised CD45RO-negative, CCR7-positively selected cells, excluding terminally differentiated effector memory CD45RA+ cells. The data were produced by immunoSEQ multiplex PCR, yet TCRdb's version contains in-frame clones alone and is incomplete. Of roughly 2.1 million clones in the sample, about 92% were seen once. Sequences were obtained from naive CD8+ T cells from PBMCs. The origin of the receptors is a man in his late teens or twenties in good health. Some clones in this sample may be carry-over from other donors' samples.

This clone was found once. The chain is built from TRBV10-1 and TRBJ2-7; D gene uncertain. This CDR3 has 14 amino acids. Trimming took off 4 bases at V and 5 bases at J, with 15 bases between the two ends. Germline V gene sequence: CDR1 WNHNN, CDR2 SYGVQD (reference sequence). The CDR3 reads CASSAASEDHEQYF. In DNA, the CDR3 is TGCGCCAGCAGTGCAGCCTCCGAGGACCACGAGCAGTACTTC.

The V gene is TRBV28, the J gene TRBJ1-3, with D perhaps TRBD1 (6 bases). V dropped 6 bases and J dropped 0 bases, with 12 bases sitting between them. The CDR3 sequence is 15 residues long. CDR1 and CDR2 from the germline V gene are MDHEN and SYDVKM. The CDR3 sequence: CASRADSYSGNTIYF. CDR3 sequence (DNA): TGTGCCAGCAGAGCGGACAGCTACTCTGGAAACACCATATATTTT.

The V gene is TRBV19, the J gene TRBJ2-1; possibly TRBD2 for D (6 bases). V lost 10 bases and J 0 bases, leaving 16 bases between the germline ends. This CDR3 region has 15 residues. The germline V gene has CDR1 LNHDA and CDR2 SQIVND (reference sequence). CDR3: CATAAGGSSYNEQFF. CDR3 in DNA: TGTGCCACAGCCGCCGGGGGAAGCTCCTACAATGAGCAGTTCTTC.

The rearrangement joins TRBV7-9 to TRBJ2-7; no clear D gene. The germline CDR1 and CDR2 sequences are SEHNR and FQNEAQ (reference sequence). V was clipped by 5 bases and J by 5 bases, with 10 bases between them. The CDR3 sequence is 12 residues long. As DNA, the CDR3 is TGTGCCAGCAGCCGAGATTTGAACGAGCAGTACTTC. Protein: CASSRDLNEQYF.

The rearrangement joins TRBV10-3 to TRBJ1-1; 12 nucleotides align to TRBD1. With V trimmed by 10 bases and J by 4 bases, 13 bases remained unmatched. The germline V gene encodes CDR1 ENHRY and CDR2 SYGVKD. The CDR3 has 16 residues. CDR3 residues: CATAGQGAPRGTEAFF. The CDR3 DNA is TGTGCCACCGCGGGACAGGGGGCCCCGCGGGGCACTGAAGCTTTCTTT.

The sample holds one count of this clone. The chain is built from TRBV7-8 and TRBJ2-1; 11 bases agree with TRBD2. V shed 4 bases and J 4 bases; nucleotides not matched to a gene: 6. This CDR3 region has 16 residues. From germline, CDR1 is SGHVS and CDR2 FQNEAQ. CDR3 sequence: CASSYPGLADYNEQFF. In DNA, the CDR3 is TGTGCCAGCAGCTACCCGGGACTAGCGGATTACAATGAGCAGTTCTTC.

The gene calls are TRBV19 and TRBJ2-1; 15 bases line up with TRBD2. Trimming removed 10 bases from V and 3 bases from J; junction bases left unmatched: 10. Per the germline V gene, CDR1 is LNHDA and CDR2 is SQIVND (reference sequence). This CDR3 has 17 amino acids. This CDR3 is CANGGLAGGSGYNEQFF. CDR3 bases: TGTGCCAATGGAGGACTAGCGGGAGGGAGTGGCTACAATGAGCAGTTCTTC.

The rearrangement links TRBV27 to TRBJ2-7; 9 nucleotides line up with TRBD2. This CDR3 contains 13 residues. Germline V lookup: CDR1 MNHEY, CDR2 SMNVEV (reference sequence). V lost 4 bases to trimming and J lost 5 bases; unmatched junction nucleotides: 3. The CDR3 loop reads CASSSTSGNEQYF. The CDR3 DNA reads TGTGCCAGCAGTTCGACTAGCGGAAACGAGCAGTACTTC.

V is TRBV4-1 and J is TRBJ2-7, with 9 bases identical to TRBD2. Germline trimming cut 2 bases from V and 5 bases from J; bases unmatched to any gene: 16. This CDR3 spans 18 amino acids. CDR1 is MGHRA and CDR2 is YSYEKL in the germline V gene. The CDR3 protein is CASSQPLRGRAIGNEQYF. CDR3 sequence (DNA): TGCGCCAGCAGCCAACCCCTGCGCGGGAGGGCCATCGGCAACGAGCAGTACTTC.

The rearrangement uses TRBV29-1 and TRBJ2-3; no clear D. Per germline, CDR1 SQVTM and CDR2 ANQGSEA. V was trimmed by 6 bases and J by 2 bases, leaving 21 bases between them. This CDR3 contains 16 residues. DNA of the CDR3: TGCAGCGTGGCAGCCAGTAGGTTCGAACTCACAGATACGCAGTATTTT. Protein product: CSVAASRFELTDTQYF.

V is TRBV18 and J is TRBJ2-5; no definite D call. Germline V CDR1 and CDR2: KGHSH, LQKENI. The CDR3 totals 14 residues. V lost 0 bases and J 5 bases, leaving 10 bases between the germline ends. The chain's CDR3 is CASSPPFQAETQYF. The CDR3 nucleotides read TGTGCCAGCTCACCACCTTTTCAGGCGGAGACCCAGTACTTC.

The gene calls are TRBV6-1 and TRBJ2-7; tentatively, D is TRBD1 or TRBD2 (5 bases each). Trimming took off 2 bases at V and 0 bases at J, with 8 bases between the two ends. The germline gives CDR1 MNHNS, CDR2 SASEGT. The CDR3 runs 14 residues. The CDR3 coding sequence is TGTGCCAGCAGTGAATGGGGGAGCTCCTACGAGCAGTACTTC. Translating gives CASSEWGSSYEQYF.

The J gene is TRBJ1-5, the V gene TRBV19, with D unresolved. Deletions cut 7 bases from V and 3 bases from J, with 19 bases between. Germline V gives CDR1 LNHDA, CDR2 SQIVND (reference sequence). The CDR3 covers 16 residues. CDR3 sequence reads: CASTIRLWAVNQPQHF. In nucleotides, the CDR3 is TGTGCCAGTACCATACGGTTGTGGGCGGTCAATCAGCCCCAGCATTTT.

This chain links TRBV6-5 with TRBJ2-1; D possibly corresponds to TRBD2 (6 bases). Trimming cost V 6 bases and J 3 bases, with 9 bases left between them. Germline V lookup: CDR1 MNHEY, CDR2 SVGAGI. The CDR3 consists of 13 residues. The CDR3 region has the DNA TGTGCCAGCAGGGGGGGAGGCTACAATGAGCAGTTCTTC. Protein sequence: CASRGGGYNEQFF.

This chain uses TRBV11-2 with TRBJ1-1; a possible D gene is TRBD1 (5 bases). Trimming stripped 1 base from V and 6 bases from J, with 12 bases between. Germline CDR1 reads SGHAT; CDR2 reads FQNNGV. The CDR3 consists of 14 residues. The CDR3 DNA reads TGTGCCAGCAGCTTAGGGCCAGGGAGTGCTGAAGCTTTCTTT. Translating it yields CASSLGPGSAEAFF.

The chain recombines TRBV4-1 with TRBJ2-7; TRBD1 is a possible D gene (6 bases). From germline, CDR1 is MGHRA and CDR2 YSYEKL. V lost 0 bases and J lost 0, with 12 bases in between. This CDR3 has 16 residues. The chain's CDR3 is CASSQDRGTGSYEQYF. CDR3 nucleotides: TGCGCCAGCAGCCAAGATAGGGGGACGGGCTCCTACGAGCAGTACTTC.

This clone appeared a single time. The chain employs TRBV7-2 and TRBJ1-4; TRBD1 might be the D (5 bases). Germline V gives CDR1 SGHTA, CDR2 FQGNSA. This CDR3 region has 15 residues. Trimming pared 2 bases from V and 7 bases from J, leaving 14 bases between. The CDR3 DNA is TGTGCCAGCAGCTTAATGGCGATTGGGGGTGAAAAACTGTTTTTT. It yields the protein CASSLMAIGGEKLFF. The full variable domain, with the rest looked up from reference TRBV7-2 and TRBJ1-4, is GAGVSQSPSNKVTEKGKDVELRCDPISGHTALYWYRQSLGQGLEFLIYFQGNSAPDKSGLPSDRFSAERTGGSVSTLTIQRTQQEDSAVYLCASSLMAIGGEKLFFGSGTQLSVL.

The chain joins TRBV29-1 to TRBJ1-4, with D possibly TRBD1 on 5 matching bases. V lost 4 bases and J lost 8, with 14 bases in between. The CDR3 length is 13 residues. Germline assignment: CDR1 SQVTM and CDR2 ANQGSEA. This chain's CDR3 is CSVGSGTREKLFF. The DNA for the CDR3 is TGCAGCGTTGGGTCAGGGACGAGGGAAAAACTGTTTTTT.

The chain links TRBV7-9 to TRBJ1-1, with 10 bases matching TRBD1. This CDR3 has 14 amino acids. V lost 4 bases and J lost 5; bases outside the gene matches: 4. Germline values: CDR1 SEHNR, CDR2 FQNEAQ (reference sequence). Written as DNA, the CDR3 is TGTGCCAGCAGCTATTGGACAGGGGGGACTGAAGCTTTCTTT. Residues: CASSYWTGGTEAFF.

The chain is built from TRBV28 and TRBJ2-3, with D hard to call. V was cut by 6 bases and J by 0 bases, with 13 bases left in between. Germline V gene data show CDR1 as MDHEN and CDR2 as SYDVKM. This CDR3 is 15 amino acids long. The CDR3 DNA follows: TGTGCCAGCAGCCCGCCCTCGGCTAGCACAGATACGCAGTATTTT. Translation: CASSPPSASTDTQYF.

This chain joins TRBV10-3 and TRBJ2-3; 9 bases agree with TRBD2. Germline CDR1 and CDR2: ENHRY and SYGVKD. The V and J ends lost 3 bases and 1 base, in that order; junction bases with no gene match: 5. The CDR3 length is 16 residues. The CDR3 region is CAISDISGSGTDTQYF. As DNA, the CDR3 is TGTGCCATCAGTGATATTAGCGGGAGTGGCACAGATACGCAGTATTTT.

The V gene is TRBV27, the J gene TRBJ2-2; 7 bases align to TRBD1. The CDR3 is 19 residues long. V shed 1 base, J shed 0 bases, and the junction held 11 bases outside the gene matches. Per germline, CDR1 MNHEY and CDR2 SMNVEV (reference sequence). CDR3 loop: CASSLLYYGDSPNTGELFF. In DNA form, the CDR3 reads TGTGCCAGCAGTTTATTGTATTACGGGGACAGTCCGAACACCGGGGAGCTGTTTTTT.

The chain links TRBV18 to TRBJ2-7, with D perhaps assigned TRBD1 or TRBD2 (6 bases each). Germline CDR1 reads KGHSH; CDR2 reads LQKENI. This CDR3 has 16 amino acids. Trimming took 3 bases from V and 2 from J, leaving 17 bases between them. The CDR3 sequence is CASSPPRGDLAYEQYF. CDR3 coding DNA: TGTGCCAGCTCACCTCCAAGGGGGGACCTCGCCTACGAGCAGTACTTC. The whole variable domain, remainder taken from reference TRBV18 and TRBJ2-7, is NAGVMQNPRHLVRRRGQEARLRCSPMKGHSHVYWYRQLPEEGLKFMVYLQKENIIDESGMPKERFSAEFPKEGPSILRIQQVVRGDSAAYFCASSPPRGDLAYEQYFGPGTRLTVT.

The rearrangement uses TRBV27 and TRBJ2-7, with 10 bases that match TRBD1. The CDR3 sequence is 16 residues long. V shed 1 base and J 2 bases; nucleotides not matched to a gene: 5. The germline V gene encodes CDR1 MNHEY and CDR2 SMNVEV (reference sequence). CDR3 DNA sequence: TGTGCCAGCAGTTTATTATTGGGGACAGGGGCCTACGAGCAGTACTTC. It translates to CASSLLLGTGAYEQYF.

The CDR3 reads CASSQDWWGTSTDTQYF. The DNA of the CDR3 is TGCGCCAGCAGCCAAGATTGGTGGGGTACTAGCACAGATACGCAGTATTTT. J is TRBJ2-3 and V is TRBV4-1; D not certain. V was shortened by 0 bases and J by 0 bases, with 13 bases between the two germline ends. The germline V gene has CDR1 MGHRA and CDR2 YSYEKL. The CDR3 runs 17 residues.